These 21 T cell receptor beta chains were sequenced from one sample in a study of response to subunit inactivated influenza vaccine. In TCRdb, the RT-PCR reads were re-called with MiXCR into one record per CDR3 protein. The data hold around 710,000 distinct CDR3 sequences, with over 11% observed a single time. The sequencing used PBMCs from blood, collected 14 days before vaccination. These receptors came from a man over 45 who received an inactivated influenza vaccine.

This clonotype was recorded at least ten times. The chain combines TRBV9 with TRBJ2-2; tentative D call: TRBD1 (6 bases). Germline V gene sequence: CDR1 SGDLS, CDR2 YYNGEE. The CDR3 length is 13 residues. Trimming took off 4 bases at V and 8 bases at J, with 12 bases between the two ends. DNA of the CDR3: TGTGCCAGCAGCCCGTGGGGGACAGGGGAGCTGTTTTTT. Translated: CASSPWGTGELFF.

This clonotype was counted between two and nine times. The CDR3 bases are TGTGCCAGCAGAAACAGGGTTCGGGCGCCTCAGGGTCGGGAGCTGTTTTTT. This encodes CASRNRVRAPQGRELFF. This chain joins TRBV6-1 and TRBJ2-2, with D perhaps TRBD1 (6 bases). Per germline, CDR1 MNHNS and CDR2 SASEGT. The CDR3 is 17 amino acids. V was cut by 6 bases and J by 9 bases, with 26 bases left in between.

The CDR3 DNA is TGTGCCAGCAGTGAATTGGCAGGCTTTAGCACAGATACGCAGTATTTT. Translating gives CASSELAGFSTDTQYF. This rearrangement joins TRBV25-1 to TRBJ2-3; D remains ambiguous. The CDR3 is 16 amino acids. The germline V and J ends were trimmed by 1 base and 0 bases, with 11 bases remaining between them. The V gene's germline CDR1 is MGHDK and CDR2 SYGVNS. Complete variable domain (other parts from reference TRBV25-1 and TRBJ2-3): EADIYQTPRYLVIGTGKKITLECSQTMGHDKMYWYQQDPGMELHLIHYSYGVNSTEKGDLSSESTVSRIRTEHFPLTLESARPSHTSQYLCASSELAGFSTDTQYFGPGTRLTVL.

This clonotype was seen a handful of times. The genes are TRBV19 and TRBJ1-5; no reliable D call. V was clipped by 6 bases and J by 1 base, with 7 bases between them. This CDR3 is built from 13 residues. The germline gives CDR1 LNHDA, CDR2 SQIVND (reference sequence). CDR3 in amino acids: CASRRESNQPQHF. CDR3 in DNA: TGTGCCAGTAGGAGGGAAAGCAATCAGCCCCAGCATTTT. The full variable domain, with the rest looked up from reference TRBV19 and TRBJ1-5, is DGGITQSPKYLFRKEGQNVTLSCEQNLNHDAMYWYRQDPGQGLRLIYYSQIVNDFQKGDIAEGYSVSREKKESFPLTVTSAQKNPTAFYLCASRRESNQPQHFGDGTRLSIL.

The V call is TRBV27, the J call TRBJ2-7, with 7 bases lining up with TRBD1. The CDR3 has 18 residues. Germline values: CDR1 MNHEY, CDR2 SMNVEV (reference sequence). Losses at the gene ends were 4 bases for V and 2 bases for J; bases not matched to a gene: 17. CDR3 in DNA: TGTGCCAGCAGTTCCGGGACAGACTACACCTTCCGTCCCTACGAGCAGTACTTC. Its protein is CASSSGTDYTFRPYEQYF.

The J gene is TRBJ2-3, the V gene TRBV7-2, with TRBD2 identical over 16 bases. The CDR3 loop spans 17 amino acids. Trimming at V came to 5 bases and at J to 7 bases, leaving 9 bases not matched to a gene. Germline assignment: CDR1 SGHTA and CDR2 FQGNSA. The CDR3: CASSPGLAGGPSHTQYF. The CDR3 coding sequence is TGTGCCAGCAGCCCGGGACTAGCGGGGGGGCCCTCGCATACGCAGTATTTT. The full variable domain, its missing parts supplied by reference TRBV7-2 and TRBJ2-3, is GAGVSQSPSNKVTEKGKDVELRCDPISGHTALYWYRQSLGQGLEFLIYFQGNSAPDKSGLPSDRFSAERTGGSVSTLTIQRTQQEDSAVYLCASSPGLAGGPSHTQYFGPGTRLTVL.

The chain employs TRBV5-1 and TRBJ1-4; 10 bases are shared with TRBD1. CDR3 size: 15 residues. V trimming: 3 bases; J trimming: 7 bases; junction bases outside the gene matches: 6. Per the germline V gene, CDR1 is SGHRS and CDR2 is YFSETQ. The CDR3 DNA reads TGCGCCAGCAGCTCTCGGACAGGGGGGGGTGAAAAACTGTTTTTT. It specifies CASSSRTGGGEKLFF. Full variable domain (outside the CDR3, taken from reference TRBV5-1 and TRBJ1-4): KAGVTQTPRYLIKTRGQQVTLSCSPISGHRSVSWYQQTPGQGLQFLFEYFSETQRNKGNFPGRFSGRQFSNSRSEMNVSTLELGDSALYLCASSSRTGGGEKLFFGSGTQLSVL.

The sample holds a few counts of this clonotype. The gene calls are TRBV5-1 and TRBJ2-1; TRBD2 aligns across 7 bases. After removal of 0 bases from V and 6 bases from J, the junction contained 9 bases not matched to a gene. The CDR3 runs 16 residues. Germline V CDR1 and CDR2: SGHRS, YFSETQ. CDR3 in amino acids: CASSLATSWVGNEQFF. Written as DNA, the CDR3 is TGCGCCAGCAGCTTGGCGACTAGCTGGGTGGGCAATGAGCAGTTCTTC.

V usage is TRBV20-1 and J usage is TRBJ2-2; 8 positions agree with TRBD1. The germline V gene has CDR1 DFQATT and CDR2 SNEGSKA (reference sequence). This CDR3 is 13 amino acids long. Germline trimming cut 3 bases from V and 7 bases from J; bases unmatched to any gene: 4. CDR3 residues: CSASRGQDGELFF. Here the CDR3 DNA reads TGCAGTGCTAGCAGGGGGCAAGACGGGGAGCTGTTTTTT.

The rearrangement links TRBV6-5 to TRBJ2-5; the match to TRBD1 covers 7 bases. The CDR3 spans 16 residues. In germline, CDR1 is MNHEY, CDR2 SVGAGI. Losses at the gene ends were 5 bases for V and 6 bases for J; bases not matched to a gene: 15. The CDR3 loop reads CASSTGQAHLVKTQYF. CDR3 DNA sequence: TGTGCCAGCAGTACTGGACAGGCCCACCTCGTAAAGACCCAGTACTTC.

The chain combines TRBV12-3 or TRBV12-4 with TRBJ2-5; TRBD1 is a possible D gene (5 bases). The CDR3 has 16 amino acids. Trimming pared 4 bases from V and 1 base from J, leaving 16 bases between. DNA of the CDR3: TGTGCCAGCAGTTCTTACCTTGACAGATTCCAAGAGACCCAGTACTTC. The encoded protein is CASSSYLDRFQETQYF.

V usage is TRBV2 and J usage is TRBJ2-3; maybe TRBD1 (6 bases). Trimming removed 10 bases from V and 0 bases from J, with 17 bases in between. Germline lookup yields CDR1 SNHLY and CDR2 FYNNEI. The CDR3 sequence is 15 residues long. This CDR3 reads CAIRTAQYSTDTQYF. The CDR3 DNA sequence: TGTGCCATCCGGACAGCTCAATATAGCACAGATACGCAGTATTTT.

V is TRBV6-1 and J is TRBJ1-3; 7 bases align to TRBD1. Trimming at V came to 6 bases and at J to 3 bases, leaving 2 bases not matched to a gene. CDR1 MNHNS and CDR2 SASEGT come from the germline V gene. CDR3 length equals 13 residues. Here the CDR3 reads CASRTGYGNTIYF. In DNA, the CDR3 is TGTGCCAGCAGGACAGGGTATGGAAACACCATATATTTT.

This chain connects TRBV5-1 to TRBJ2-1; TRBD1 is a possible D gene (5 bases). In germline, CDR1 is SGHRS, CDR2 YFSETQ. The ends were cut back, 0 bases at V and 8 bases at J, with 9 bases in the middle. CDR3 length equals 13 residues. CDR3 in DNA: TGCGCCAGCAGCTTGGAGGGGATTGATGAGCAGTTCTTC. Translation: CASSLEGIDEQFF.

This clonotype was seen only a few times. This rearrangement joins TRBV12-3 or TRBV12-4 to TRBJ2-1, with a tentative D call TRBD1 (6 bases). This CDR3 region has 14 residues. Deletions cut 3 bases from V and 8 bases from J, with 14 bases between. CDR3 protein: CASSLVGGGDEQFF. The CDR3 DNA sequence: TGTGCCAGCAGTTTGGTAGGGGGTGGCGATGAGCAGTTCTTC.

The chain links TRBV7-2 to TRBJ2-7; unclear D gene. The CDR3 consists of 13 residues. Trimming removed 2 bases at V and 4 bases at J, with 9 bases between. Germline lookup yields CDR1 SGHTA and CDR2 FQGNSA. CDR3 protein: CASSLWVGYEQYF. As DNA, the CDR3 is TGTGCCAGCAGCTTATGGGTGGGGTACGAGCAGTACTTC.

This clonotype has only a few counts. The chain uses TRBV7-8 and TRBJ2-1, with 7 bases lining up with TRBD2. This CDR3 contains 16 residues. The J segment lost 6 bases and the V segment lost 0 bases, leaving 8 bases of the junction unmatched. Germline V lookup: CDR1 SGHVS, CDR2 FQNEAQ. CDR3 protein: CASSLAGRVIINEQFF. CDR3 sequence (DNA): TGTGCCAGCAGCTTAGCTGGGAGGGTTATTATCAATGAGCAGTTCTTC.

This clonotype occurred a few times. This rearrangement joins TRBV7-2 to TRBJ2-3, with D perhaps TRBD2 (5 bases). The CDR3 covers 15 residues. The germline gives CDR1 SGHTA, CDR2 FQGNSA. Trimming cost V 3 bases and J 1 base, with 11 bases left between them. The CDR3 DNA sequence: TGTGCCAGCAGCTTCGACGGACTTGGCACAGATACGCAGTATTTT. Its protein is CASSFDGLGTDTQYF.

The gene calls are TRBV13 and TRBJ1-2, with 7 bases that match TRBD1. CDR1 and CDR2 (germline): PRHDT, FYEKMQ (reference sequence). The CDR3 totals 13 residues. Trimming at V came to 5 bases and at J to 4 bases, leaving 4 bases not matched to a gene. This CDR3 is CASSPDRIYGYTF. The DNA for the CDR3 is TGTGCCAGCAGCCCGGACAGGATCTATGGCTACACCTTC.

This clonotype was seen a few times. This chain links TRBV29-1 with TRBJ2-1; the D is unclear. With 6 bases removed from V and 0 bases from J, the gap between germline ends came to 6 bases. The CDR3 consists of 12 residues. The germline gives CDR1 SQVTM, CDR2 ANQGSEA. As DNA, the CDR3 is TGCAGCGTCAAGAGCTCCTACAATGAGCAGTTCTTC. Its protein is CSVKSSYNEQFF.

The genes are TRBV20-1 and TRBJ1-2, with D uncertain. Germline values: CDR1 DFQATT, CDR2 SNEGSKA (reference sequence). V was pared by 6 bases and J by 3 bases, with 8 bases between. CDR3 length: 11 amino acids. CDR3: CSARMDYGYTF. CDR3 sequence (DNA): TGCAGTGCCCGAATGGACTATGGCTACACCTTC.